A selection of T cell receptor beta chains follows, all from one sample in a study of T-cell reconstitution after alpha-beta-depleted transplantation in children. TCRdb reanalysed the PCR reads using MiXCR and keeps one entry per CDR3 protein. This table holds approximately 350,000 distinct CDR3 sequences, roughly 17% found once. The sample here was PBMCs, mostly from graft donor cells, taken 360 days after TCRalphabeta/CD19-depleted stem cell transplant. The origin of the receptors is a male patient aged 2 to 10 who had a stem cell transplant for acute lymphoblastic leukemia, so the T cells may come from the graft donor. Each CDR3 is given with its conserved first and last residue. Fields, in order: clone size, V gene, D gene, J gene, CDR3 DNA, CDR3 protein. The D gene is left open where the match is weak. Clone size is given for some rows only: seen once, a few or many times, or a class if the clone is expanded.

-	TRBV24-1	-	TRBJ2-5	TGTGCCACCAGTGATTTTAGCCGCGGCAGAGGGTACCAAGAGACCCAGTACTTC	CATSDFSRGRGYQETQYF
many	TRBV12-3/TRBV12-4	-	TRBJ2-7	TGTGCCAGCAGTTCAGACGGGACGGCAACCTACGAGCAGTACTTC	CASSSDGTATYEQYF
-	TRBV12-3/TRBV12-4	TRBD2	TRBJ2-1	TGTGCCAGCAGGGGACTAGCGGGGGTCTACAATGAGCAGTTCTTC	CASRGLAGVYNEQFF
-	TRBV7-2	-	TRBJ2-7	TGTGCCAGCAGCGGTTCGAGTGGGTACGAGCAGTACTTC	CASSGSSGYEQYF
many	TRBV4-3	-	TRBJ1-1	TGCGCCAGCAGCCAAGATGGGCAGGGTGGGACTGAAGCTTTCTTT	CASSQDGQGGTEAFF
-	TRBV6-6	-	TRBJ2-5	TGTGCCAGCAGTTACTGGATAGGAGAGACCCAGTACTTC	CASSYWIGETQYF
many	TRBV5-1	-	TRBJ2-7	TGCGCCAGCAGCTTGTCCAGATCCTACGAGCAGTACTTC	CASSLSRSYEQYF
many	TRBV5-1	TRBD2	TRBJ2-1	TGCGCCAGCAGCTTCACTAGCGGGAGGGCGGATGAGCAGTTCTTC	CASSFTSGRADEQFF
-	TRBV3-1	TRBD2	TRBJ2-7	TGTGCCAGCAGCCGGGGGGGAGAAGGATACGAGCAGTACTTC	CASSRGGEGYEQYF
-	TRBV5-1	-	TRBJ2-1	TGCGCCAGTAGCTTACTAGCTTCTGGCAATGAGCAGTTCTTC	CASSLLASGNEQFF
-	TRBV4-1	TRBD2	TRBJ2-1	TGCGCCAGCAGCCTCGGGACTAGCGTGGTGGGGGACTACAATGAGCAGTTCTTC	CASSLGTSVVGDYNEQFF
-	TRBV3-1	-	TRBJ2-7	TGTGCCAGCAGCCAAAGGGGGGCTCCCCGGTGGGAGCAGTACTTC	CASSQRGAPRWEQYF
few	TRBV19	TRBD1	TRBJ2-7	TGTGCCAGTAGTATTGGACAGGGGGCTACCTACGAGCAGTACTTC	CASSIGQGATYEQYF
few	TRBV20-1	TRBD2	TRBJ2-3	TGCAGTGCACATCCGGGACTAGCGGGATTTGGCACAGATACGCAGTATTTT	CSAHPGLAGFGTDTQYF
few	TRBV20-1	-	TRBJ2-5	TGCAGTGCCCGGTGGACGGGATCGGAGACCCAGTACTTC	CSARWTGSETQYF
-	TRBV4-3	TRBD2	TRBJ2-5	TGCGCCAGCAGTTACGTACTAGCGGACCAAGAGACCCAGTACTTC	CASSYVLADQETQYF
many	TRBV12-3/TRBV12-4	-	TRBJ2-7	TGTGCCAGCAGTTTAGATCTAGGGCAGGCCACCTACGAGCAGTACTTC	CASSLDLGQATYEQYF
many	TRBV7-2	-	TRBJ2-5	TGTGCCAGCAGCTTAGGATCCGGAGAGACCCAGTACTTC	CASSLGSGETQYF
-	TRBV9	TRBD2	TRBJ2-1	TGTGCCAGCAGCGTAGGACTAGCGCCGAATAGTTGGAAGCAGTTCTTC	CASSVGLAPNSWKQFF
-	TRBV29-1	-	TRBJ1-4	TGCAGCGCATACAGTGCAACTAATGAAAAACTGTTTTTT	CSAYSATNEKLFF
-	TRBV6-2/TRBV6-3	-	TRBJ2-5	TGTGCCAGCAGTTACGAGACCCAGTACTTC	CASSYETQYF
few	TRBV18	-	TRBJ2-1	TGTGCCAGCTCACTTACAAGGACGAAGGGTGAGCAGTTCTTC	CASSLTRTKGEQFF
few	TRBV30	-	TRBJ1-2	TGTGCCTGGAGTACTGGGAGTTATGGCTACACCTTC	CAWSTGSYGYTF
few	TRBV27	-	TRBJ1-1	TGTGCCAGCAGCCCCATAGTGGGTGGCGGTGAAGCTTTCTTT	CASSPIVGGGEAFF
-	TRBV7-3	TRBD2	TRBJ2-1	TGTGCCAGCAGCTTAGGGGGGACTAGCGGGGCACACAATGAGCAGTTCTTC	CASSLGGTSGAHNEQFF
-	TRBV20-1	-	TRBJ2-3	TGCAGTGCTATCGAACTCGGAGTCCCCACAGATACGCAGTATTTT	CSAIELGVPTDTQYF
few	TRBV12-3/TRBV12-4	-	TRBJ1-3	TGTGCCAGCAGCCCGACAGTTGCCTCTGGAAACACCATATATTTT	CASSPTVASGNTIYF
-	TRBV7-2	-	TRBJ1-1	TGTGCCAGCAGCTTACGCAGTGACATTGAAGCTTTCTTT	CASSLRSDIEAFF
few	TRBV7-6	TRBD1	TRBJ1-6	TGTGCCAGCAGCTTAGAGGGACAGGTGCATTCACCCCTCCACTTT	CASSLEGQVHSPLHF
-	TRBV20-1	-	TRBJ2-1	TGCAGTGCGAGGGGGAGGGCCTCCTACAATGAGCAGTTCTTC	CSARGRASYNEQFF
-	TRBV15	-	TRBJ1-5	TGTGCCACCAGCAGAGGTGCCCGGGAATATAAGCCCCAGCATTTT	CATSRGAREYKPQHF
-	TRBV20-1	TRBD1	TRBJ1-1	TGCAGTGCTCGACAGGGCCTCCAGAGGACTGAAGCTTTCTTT	CSARQGLQRTEAFF
-	TRBV9	TRBD2	TRBJ2-3	TGTGCCAGCAGCGTCCAGGGACTAGTCACAGATACGCAGTATTTT	CASSVQGLVTDTQYF
many	TRBV3-1	-	TRBJ2-3	TGTGCCAGCAGCCAAGTCCCAGACACAGATACGCAGTATTTT	CASSQVPDTDTQYF
-	TRBV6-2/TRBV6-3	TRBD2	TRBJ2-1	TGTGCCAGCAGCTCAGCTAAGTTCGGGCTAGCGGACAATGAGCAGTTCTTC	CASSSAKFGLADNEQFF